The 26 T cell receptor beta chains listed next were all sequenced from one sample in a study of tumor-infiltrating lymphocytes in localized non-small cell lung cancer. Profiled with immunoSEQ multiplex PCR; TCRdb holds only in-frame clones, not every one. The table shows approximately 8,000 clones, with under 85% occurring only once. Sequencing was done on a sample of lung tumor tissue. All receptors come from a human donor with non-small cell lung cancer.

The chain uses TRBV27 and TRBJ1-2; weak D call: TRBD1 (6 bases). Germline CDR1 and CDR2: MNHEY and SMNVEV (reference sequence). Trimming shortened V by 6 bases and J by 2 bases, and 16 bases separated the two germline ends. This CDR3 spans 15 amino acids. CDR3 loop: CASRGPGARNYGYTF. The CDR3 coding sequence is TGTGCCAGCAGAGGCCCAGGGGCGCGGAACTATGGCTACACCTTC.

V and J are TRBV5-4 and TRBJ2-5; D is ambiguous. CDR3 length equals 13 residues. Trimming shortened V by 4 bases and J by 5 bases, and 12 bases separated the two germline ends. Germline values: CDR1 SGHNT, CDR2 YYREEE (reference sequence). Here the CDR3 reads CASSLGRYETQYF. Written as DNA, the CDR3 is TGTGCCAGCAGCCTAGGTAGGTACGAGACCCAGTACTTC. The full variable domain, in which reference TRBV5-4 and TRBJ2-5 provide the parts outside the CDR3, is ETGVTQSPTHLIKTRGQQVTLRCSSQSGHNTVSWYQQALGQGPQFIFQYYREEENGRGNFPPRFSGLQFPNYSSELNVNALELDDSALYLCASSLGRYETQYFGPGTRLLVL.

A single count supports this clone. The chain couples TRBV7-9 to TRBJ1-1; D is unclear. V was shortened by 6 bases and J by 3 bases, with 11 bases between the two germline ends. The CDR3 is 13 amino acids. CDR1 and CDR2 (germline): SEHNR, FQNEAQ (reference sequence). CDR3 nucleotide sequence: TGTGCCAGCAGTAAACATGGGGACACTGAAGCTTTCTTT. Its protein is CASSKHGDTEAFF.

V gene TRBV5-4 combines with J gene TRBJ2-6, with TRBD1 matching over 8 bases. The CDR3 sequence is 17 residues long. The ends lost 4 bases at V and 4 bases at J; junction bases unmatched: 10. CDR1 and CDR2 (germline): SGHNT, YYREEE (reference sequence). CDR3 loop: CASSRGQANSGANVLTF. In DNA form, the CDR3 reads TGTGCCAGCAGCCGGGGACAGGCAAACTCCGGGGCCAACGTCCTGACTTTC.

This chain links TRBV7-2 with TRBJ1-2; 8 bases match TRBD1. Germline loops: CDR1 SGHTA, CDR2 FQGNSA. The CDR3 covers 16 residues. Trimming removed 2 bases from V and 4 bases from J; junction bases left unmatched: 9. The CDR3 here is CASSLTSGQGLYGYTF. CDR3 nucleotides: TGTGCCAGCAGCTTAACTTCCGGACAGGGTCTCTATGGCTACACCTTC.

The V gene is TRBV30, the J gene TRBJ1-2; D is unclear. There are 15 residues in the CDR3. Trimming removed 3 bases from V and 3 bases from J, with 17 bases in between. Germline V gene lookup returns CDR1 GTSNPN and CDR2 SVGIG (reference sequence). CDR3 nucleotides: TGTGCCTGGAGCGCCTTTGGAAGGGAATACTATGGCTACACCTTC. It codes for CAWSAFGREYYGYTF.

This chain uses TRBV5-6 with TRBJ2-7, with 15 bases fitting TRBD2. Germline V lookup: CDR1 SGHDT, CDR2 YYEEEE. The CDR3 has 15 amino acids. J lost 5 bases, V lost 4 bases, and 4 bases had no gene match. The CDR3 DNA reads as TGTGCCAGCAGCCCAGGGACTAGCGGGAGGAACGAGCAGTACTTC. It specifies CASSPGTSGRNEQYF.

The rearrangement links TRBV4-1 to TRBJ2-3; D is tentatively TRBD1 or TRBD2 (5 bases each). V was trimmed by 4 bases and J by 0 bases, leaving 8 bases between them. CDR1 and CDR2 from the germline V gene are MGHRA and YSYEKL. The CDR3 is made up of 14 amino acids. CDR3 sequence (DNA): TGCGCCAGCAGCCGGGACGGAAGCACAGATACGCAGTATTTT. This codes for CASSRDGSTDTQYF.

The chain uses TRBV5-1 and TRBJ2-6; no clear D. Germline V gives CDR1 SGHRS, CDR2 YFSETQ. V gave up 3 bases and J gave up 0 bases, with 13 bases separating them. This CDR3 has 17 amino acids. The CDR3 reads CASSWTTDLSGANVLTF. DNA for the CDR3: TGCGCCAGCAGCTGGACGACGGACCTCTCTGGGGCCAACGTCCTGACTTTC.

The chain employs TRBV28 and TRBJ1-1, with D perhaps TRBD1 (6 bases). Germline V gives CDR1 MDHEN, CDR2 SYDVKM. This CDR3 has 14 residues. With 6 bases removed from V and 3 bases from J, the gap between germline ends came to 14 bases. This chain's CDR3 is CASSPPGADTEAFF. CDR3 DNA sequence: TGTGCCAGCAGCCCCCCGGGGGCAGACACTGAAGCTTTCTTT.

The chain employs TRBV2 and TRBJ1-5, with unresolved D. Per the germline V gene, CDR1 is SNHLY and CDR2 is FYNNEI. The CDR3 has 11 residues. V was cut by 6 bases and J by 12 bases, with 12 bases left in between. CDR3 sequence: CASSYQESQHF. The DNA for the CDR3 is TGTGCCAGCAGCTACCAAGAAAGCCAGCATTTT.

The V call is TRBV28, the J call TRBJ2-3, with 9 bases lining up with TRBD2. Germline CDR1 and CDR2: MDHEN and SYDVKM. CDR3 size: 15 residues. V was pared by 3 bases and J by 6 bases, with 7 bases of the junction left unmatched. As DNA, the CDR3 is TGTGCCAGCAGTTTGGGCGGGAGGGTCACGGATACGCAGTATTTT. Protein: CASSLGGRVTDTQYF.

J is TRBJ1-2 and V is TRBV20-1; weak D call: TRBD1 (5 bases). This CDR3 is 9 amino acids long. CDR1 is DFQATT and CDR2 is SNEGSKA in the germline V gene (reference sequence). V gave up 3 bases and J gave up 12 bases, with 8 bases separating them. CDR3 loop: CSARGEDTF. CDR3 coding DNA: TGCAGTGCTAGGGGGGAGGACACCTTC.

The chain has TRBV7-9 and TRBJ2-5; a possible D gene is TRBD2 (6 bases). Trimming shortened V by 6 bases and J by 3 bases, and 17 bases separated the two germline ends. The CDR3 has 15 residues. In germline, CDR1 is SEHNR, CDR2 FQNEAQ (reference sequence). Here the CDR3 reads CASSRDFLFEETQYF. The CDR3, as DNA: TGTGCCAGCAGTCGGGACTTCCTATTTGAAGAGACCCAGTACTTC.

J is TRBJ1-6 and V is TRBV4-1; D possibly corresponds to TRBD1 (6 bases). This CDR3 has 15 residues. V lost 5 bases and J 10 bases, leaving 18 bases between the germline ends. Germline V gene lookup returns CDR1 MGHRA and CDR2 YSYEKL. The CDR3 loop reads CASSYRDNGNSPLHF. In DNA, the CDR3 is TGCGCCAGCAGCTACCGGGACAATGGGAACTCACCCCTCCACTTT.

A few counts support this clone. The genes are TRBV10-3 and TRBJ1-5; the D is unclear. Trimming shortened V by 3 bases and J by 6 bases, and 9 bases separated the two germline ends. The CDR3 contains 13 residues. The V gene's germline CDR1 is ENHRY and CDR2 SYGVKD. The CDR3: CAISDEEFQPQHF. CDR3 sequence (DNA): TGTGCCATCAGTGATGAAGAGTTTCAGCCCCAGCATTTT.

This clone was picked up one time. Other DNA sequences within the sample encode an identical CDR3. The gene calls are TRBV4-1 and TRBJ1-2; TRBD1 matches at 9 bases. The CDR3 consists of 16 residues. V lost 3 bases and J lost 4; bases outside the gene matches: 9. Per germline, CDR1 MGHRA and CDR2 YSYEKL. In nucleotides, the CDR3 is TGCGCCAGCAGCCAGGAGGGACAGGGAGTAGGCTATGGCTACACCTTC. Its translation is CASSQEGQGVGYGYTF.

The V and J genes are TRBV7-2 and TRBJ2-3; 8 nucleotides match TRBD1. The trim removed 3 bases at V and 3 bases at J, leaving 2 bases unmatched. This CDR3 is 14 amino acids long. The germline gives CDR1 SGHTA, CDR2 FQGNSA. The CDR3 here is CASSLDRETDTQYF. The CDR3 DNA follows: TGTGCCAGCAGCTTGGACAGGGAGACAGATACGCAGTATTTT. Drawing the rest from reference TRBV7-2 and TRBJ2-3, the complete variable domain is GAGVSQSPSNKVTEKGKDVELRCDPISGHTALYWYRQSLGQGLEFLIYFQGNSAPDKSGLPSDRFSAERTGGSVSTLTIQRTQQEDSAVYLCASSLDRETDTQYFGPGTRLTVL.

This chain connects TRBV11-3 to TRBJ1-2, with a tentative D call TRBD1 (6 bases). V lost 5 bases and J 5 bases, leaving 12 bases between the germline ends. Germline CDR1 reads SGHNT; CDR2 reads YENEEA. This CDR3 contains 13 residues. The CDR3 loop is CASSQTGGYGYTF. Here the CDR3 DNA reads TGTGCCAGCAGCCAGACAGGCGGGTATGGCTACACCTTC.

The chain is built from TRBV15 and TRBJ2-7; weak D call: TRBD1 (5 bases). The CDR3 runs to 15 residues. V shed 0 bases and J shed 6 bases, with 15 bases lying between them. Germline CDR1 LNHNV, CDR2 YYDKDF (reference sequence). CDR3 DNA sequence: TGTGCCACCAGCAGAGATTCCCAGGGTGTCGTCGAGCAGTACTTC. It translates to CATSRDSQGVVEQYF.

The chain recombines TRBV21-1 with TRBJ2-7; the D call in the table, TRBD2, was not verified against the DNA. TRBV21-1 has pseudogene status. The CDR3 is 12 residues long. CDR3 in DNA: TGTGCCAGCAGCAAGAGGTCTTACGAGCAGTACTTC. This sequence encodes CASSKRSYEQYF.

The chain is built from TRBV6-5 and TRBJ1-5, with TRBD1 as a possible D gene (6 bases). V was pared by 9 bases and J by 6 bases, with 21 bases between. The CDR3 contains 15 residues. CDR1 and CDR2 from the germline V gene are MNHEY and SVGAGI. The CDR3 region has the DNA TGTGCCAGTGGTTCCGGGGGCGACCCCCCTCAGCCCCAGCATTTT. It specifies CASGSGGDPPQPQHF.

This chain connects TRBV5-1 to TRBJ2-7; weak D call: TRBD2 (6 bases). This CDR3 region has 14 residues. V was shortened by 1 base and J by 6 bases, with 14 bases between the two germline ends. CDR1 SGHRS and CDR2 YFSETQ come from the germline V gene. The CDR3 loop is CASSLLGGAREQYF. The CDR3, as DNA: TGCGCCAGCAGCTTGCTCGGGGGAGCGCGCGAGCAGTACTTC.

V is TRBV12-1 and J is TRBJ2-5; the table calls TRBD2, which could not be checked here. TRBV12-1 is noted as a pseudogene. This CDR3 has 16 amino acids. The CDR3 region has the DNA TGTGCCAGCAGCTTTGCGCCCGAACTTCATCAAGAGACCCAGTACTTC. It specifies CASSFAPELHQETQYF.

The chain has TRBV30 and TRBJ1-6; D is unclear. The CDR3 is 14 residues long. From germline, CDR1 is GTSNPN and CDR2 SVGIG (reference sequence). The germline V and J ends were trimmed by 0 bases and 7 bases, with 10 bases remaining between them. CDR3 residues: CAWSVQSKNSPLHF. Here the CDR3 DNA reads TGTGCCTGGAGTGTACAGAGTAAGAATTCACCCCTCCACTTT.

This CDR3 is CASSLGSGRADTQYF. CDR3 in DNA: TGTGCCAGCAGCTTAGGCTCGGGGAGGGCAGATACGCAGTATTTT. The chain has TRBV7-9 and TRBJ2-3; TRBD2 agrees at 7 bases. The CDR3 loop spans 15 amino acids. V lost 1 base to trimming and J lost 4 bases; unmatched junction nucleotides: 5. CDR1 is SEHNR and CDR2 is FQNEAQ in the germline V gene (reference sequence).